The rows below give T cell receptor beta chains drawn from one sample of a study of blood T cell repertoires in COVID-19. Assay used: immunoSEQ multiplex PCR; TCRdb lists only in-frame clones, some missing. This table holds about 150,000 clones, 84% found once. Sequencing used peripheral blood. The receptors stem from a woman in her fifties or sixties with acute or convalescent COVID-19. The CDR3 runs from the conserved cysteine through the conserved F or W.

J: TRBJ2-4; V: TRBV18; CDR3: CASARQGDIKNIQYF
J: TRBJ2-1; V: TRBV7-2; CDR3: CASSFRTGMYNEQFF
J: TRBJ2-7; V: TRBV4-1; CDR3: CASSQPGQGLSYEQYF
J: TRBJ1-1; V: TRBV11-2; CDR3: CASSLVRGGVTEAFF
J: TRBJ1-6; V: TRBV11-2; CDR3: CASSPGTHHSPLHF
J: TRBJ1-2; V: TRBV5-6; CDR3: CASSLVSENYGYTF
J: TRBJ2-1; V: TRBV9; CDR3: CASSVGGASLIYNEQFF
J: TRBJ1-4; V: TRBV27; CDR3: CASSQLLFRGENEKLFF
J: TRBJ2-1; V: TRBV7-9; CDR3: CASSLDRGQLAGGLNEQFF
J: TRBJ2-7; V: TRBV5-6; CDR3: CASSPGTTRSYEQYF
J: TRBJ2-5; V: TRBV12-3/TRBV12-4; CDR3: CASSFRSGRAQYF
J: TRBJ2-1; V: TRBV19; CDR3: CASSIVRGVSYNEQFF
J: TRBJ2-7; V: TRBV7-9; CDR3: CASSFGGSSYEQYF
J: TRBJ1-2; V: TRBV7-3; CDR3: CASSLNPGLGYTF
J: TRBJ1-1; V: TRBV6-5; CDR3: CASSSPGQNTEAFF
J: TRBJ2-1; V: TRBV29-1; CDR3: CSVLPRGREVYEQFF
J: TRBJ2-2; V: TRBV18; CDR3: CASSPRRVENTGELFF
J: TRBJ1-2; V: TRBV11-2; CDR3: CASSDGQGATYGYTF
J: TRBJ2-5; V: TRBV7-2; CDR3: CASSNTRVYQETQYF
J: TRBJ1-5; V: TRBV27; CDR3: CASSLNRNQPQHF
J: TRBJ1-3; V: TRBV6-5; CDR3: CASSYSVTVPGNTIYF
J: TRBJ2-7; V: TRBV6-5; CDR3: CASSYRPSLNSYEQYF
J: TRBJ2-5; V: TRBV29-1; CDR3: CSVIKTGGTGETQYF
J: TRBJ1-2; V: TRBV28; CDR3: CASSASRLGYGYTF
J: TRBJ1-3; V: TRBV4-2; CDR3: CASSRGTGGGGNTIYF
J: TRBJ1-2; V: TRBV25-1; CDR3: CASSVGQGASGYTF
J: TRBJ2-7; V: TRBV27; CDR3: CASSRDWATYEQYF
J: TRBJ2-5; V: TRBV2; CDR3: CASSLGQGIETQYF
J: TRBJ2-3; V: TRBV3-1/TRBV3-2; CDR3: CASSQGALAGGGTDTQYF
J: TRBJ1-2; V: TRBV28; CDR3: CASRLNTGHGFVYTF
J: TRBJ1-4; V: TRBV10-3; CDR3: CAISAGQGQEKLFF
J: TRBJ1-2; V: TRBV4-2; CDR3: CASSQAGRGNGYTF
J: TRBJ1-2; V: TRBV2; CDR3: CASSQDGEGGYTF
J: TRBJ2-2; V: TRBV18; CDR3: CASSPYRDSANTGELFF
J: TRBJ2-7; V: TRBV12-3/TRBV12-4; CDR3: CASSDREAYEQYF
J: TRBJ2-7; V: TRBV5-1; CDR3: CASSSPGQPNEQYF
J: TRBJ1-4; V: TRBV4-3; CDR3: CASSQGDAFGEKLFF
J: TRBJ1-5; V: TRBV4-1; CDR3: CASSQPRTGTGNQPQHF
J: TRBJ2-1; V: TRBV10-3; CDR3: CAISESTRGTGNNEQFF
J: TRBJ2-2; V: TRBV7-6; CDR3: CASSPVQGLAGWGDTGELFF
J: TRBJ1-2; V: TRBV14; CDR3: CASSQGGLGRYTF
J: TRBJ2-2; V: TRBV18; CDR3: CASSPGREAGELFF
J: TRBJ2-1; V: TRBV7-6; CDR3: CASSQRGLAGGGQFF
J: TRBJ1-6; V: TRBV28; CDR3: CASSLYTRTAENSPLHF
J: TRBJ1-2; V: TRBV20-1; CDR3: CSASSYGYTF
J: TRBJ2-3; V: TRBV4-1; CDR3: CASSQVRTSGITDTQYF